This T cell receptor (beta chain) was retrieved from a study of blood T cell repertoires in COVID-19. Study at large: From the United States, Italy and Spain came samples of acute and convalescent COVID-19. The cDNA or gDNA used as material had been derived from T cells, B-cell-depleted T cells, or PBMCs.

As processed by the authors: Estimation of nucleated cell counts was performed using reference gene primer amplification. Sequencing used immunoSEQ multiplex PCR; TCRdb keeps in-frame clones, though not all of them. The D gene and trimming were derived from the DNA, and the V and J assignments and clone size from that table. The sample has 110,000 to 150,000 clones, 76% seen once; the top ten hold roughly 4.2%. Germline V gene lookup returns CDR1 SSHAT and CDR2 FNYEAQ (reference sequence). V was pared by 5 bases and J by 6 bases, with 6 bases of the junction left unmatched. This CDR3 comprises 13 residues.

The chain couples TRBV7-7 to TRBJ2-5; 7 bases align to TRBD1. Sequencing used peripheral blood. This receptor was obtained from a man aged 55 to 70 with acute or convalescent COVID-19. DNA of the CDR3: TGTGCCAGCAGCGCCGACAGGGACCAGACCCAGTACTTC. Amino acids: CASSADRDQTQYF.